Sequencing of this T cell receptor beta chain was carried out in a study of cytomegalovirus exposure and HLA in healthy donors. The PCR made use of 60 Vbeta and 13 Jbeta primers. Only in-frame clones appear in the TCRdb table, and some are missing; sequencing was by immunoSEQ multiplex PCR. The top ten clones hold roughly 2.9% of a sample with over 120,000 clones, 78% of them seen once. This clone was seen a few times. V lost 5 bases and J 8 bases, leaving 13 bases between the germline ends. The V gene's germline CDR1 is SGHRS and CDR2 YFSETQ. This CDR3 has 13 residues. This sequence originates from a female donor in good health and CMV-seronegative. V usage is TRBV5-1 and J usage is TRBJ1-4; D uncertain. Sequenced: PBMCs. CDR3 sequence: CASRRTGGEKLFF. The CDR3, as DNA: TGCGCCAGCAGACGGACCGGAGGGGAAAAACTGTTTTTT. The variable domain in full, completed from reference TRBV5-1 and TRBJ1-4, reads KAGVTQTPRYLIKTRGQQVTLSCSPISGHRSVSWYQQTPGQGLQFLFEYFSETQRNKGNFPGRFSGRQFSNSRSEMNVSTLELGDSALYLCASRRTGGEKLFFGSGTQLSVL.